One sample yielded the 8 T cell receptor beta chains listed below, sequenced in a study of CD8 T cells in Susac syndrome. Random-hexamer reverse transcription was applied to roughly 0.5 to 1 ug RNA. MiXCR, run by TCRdb on the immunoSEQ multiplex PCR reads, gives a single entry per CDR3 protein. The sample holds about 130,000 distinct CDR3 sequences, approximately 94% seen once. The sequenced sample consisted of CD4+ T cells from PBMCs. The source is a human donor with multiple sclerosis.

V usage is TRBV13 and J usage is TRBJ2-3; 7 positions agree with TRBD1. CDR3 length: 18 residues. Germline CDR1 reads PRHDT; CDR2 reads FYEKMQ (reference sequence). The junction had 14 bases not matched to a gene; V was cut back by 5 bases and J by 0 bases. DNA for the CDR3: TGTGCCAGCAGCCTCCCGGACAGGTCTTCTACTAGCACAGATACGCAGTATTTT. Encoded protein: CASSLPDRSSTSTDTQYF.

This chain links TRBV6-5 with TRBJ1-1; D is unclear. The CDR3 covers 14 residues. Trimming pared 0 bases from V and 1 base from J, leaving 6 bases between. Germline V gene lookup returns CDR1 MNHEY and CDR2 SVGAGI. The CDR3 sequence is CASSYSWGNTEAFF. The CDR3 bases are TGTGCCAGCAGTTACTCGTGGGGGAACACTGAAGCTTTCTTT.

The V gene is TRBV3-1, the J gene TRBJ2-7, with 8 bases identical to TRBD1. The J segment lost 3 bases and the V segment lost 0 bases, leaving 7 bases of the junction unmatched. The CDR3 consists of 16 residues. Germline CDR1 reads LGHDT; CDR2 reads YNNKEL (reference sequence). CDR3 in amino acids: CASSQEGQGTGYEQYF. Here the CDR3 DNA reads TGTGCCAGCAGCCAAGAAGGACAGGGTACCGGCTACGAGCAGTACTTC.

This sequence joins TRBV7-8 and TRBJ2-7, with D uncertain. There are 14 residues in the CDR3. Trimming pared 5 bases from V and 0 bases from J, leaving 11 bases between. Germline lookup yields CDR1 SGHVS and CDR2 FQNEAQ. DNA for the CDR3: TGTGCCAGCAGCGAGAGAGGATCCTCCTACGAGCAGTACTTC. Translated, it gives CASSERGSSYEQYF.

V is TRBV5-1 and J is TRBJ2-2; the D gene is possibly TRBD1 (5 bases). V lost 2 bases to trimming and J lost 2 bases, with 16 bases between them. Germline CDR1 and CDR2: SGHRS and YFSETQ. The CDR3 length is 17 residues. CDR3 loop: CASSFVRTGPNTGELFF. The CDR3 DNA reads TGCGCCAGCAGCTTCGTTCGTACAGGACCAAACACCGGGGAGCTGTTTTTT.

The rearrangement links TRBV2 to TRBJ1-2, with 12 bases matching TRBD1. CDR3 length equals 15 residues. Germline V gene sequence: CDR1 SNHLY, CDR2 FYNNEI. With V trimmed by 4 bases and J by 4 bases, 4 bases remained unmatched. The CDR3 bases are TGTGCCAGCAGTGGAGGGACAGGGGGCCTCTATGGCTACACCTTC. It encodes CASSGGTGGLYGYTF.

This chain joins TRBV11-2 and TRBJ2-7, with TRBD1 identical over 7 bases. Germline-derived CDR1 and CDR2 are SGHAT and FQNNGV. The ends lost 1 base at V and 3 bases at J; junction bases unmatched: 9. This CDR3 spans 16 amino acids. The CDR3: CASSLGRMGQIYEQYF. The CDR3 DNA reads TGTGCCAGCAGCTTAGGCCGCATGGGACAGATCTACGAGCAGTACTTC.

This chain uses TRBV5-4 with TRBJ2-7; the match to TRBD1 covers 9 bases. The CDR3 sequence is 13 residues long. V was clipped by 4 bases and J by 6 bases; unmatched bases: 5. Germline CDR1 reads SGHNT; CDR2 reads YYREEE (reference sequence). The DNA of the CDR3 is TGTGCCAGCAGCCCGGACAGGGGTGGCGAGCAGTACTTC. Protein: CASSPDRGGEQYF.